Sequencing of this T cell receptor (beta chain) was carried out in a study of CD4 T cells in relation to SARS-CoV-2 and coronaviruses. The trim removed 5 bases at V and 13 bases at J, leaving 18 bases unmatched. The CDR3 has 15 amino acids. Germline V gene data show CDR1 as SGHVS and CDR2 as FQNEAQ. Study-wide results and caveats: This crossreactivity analysis covered spike protein alone, no other viral proteins. In roughly 60% of donors, memory CD4+ clonotypes crossrecognized SARS-CoV-2 and at least one common cold coronavirus spike.

About this clone itself: Its antigen is undetermined.

Clones were read by immunoSEQ multiplex PCR, and TCRdb kept only the in-frame ones, dropping some. The data show 50,000 to 70,000 clones, about nine tenths seen once. Unexposed donor CD4+ T cells date from about 2011-2018, before the COVID-19 pandemic. The sequence was collected from a human donor in good health. Sequencing was carried out using memory CD4+ T cells from PBMCs. The chain recombines TRBV7-8 with TRBJ1-2; 8 bases fit TRBD1. CDR3 in DNA: TGTGCCAGCAGCCTCCGTGGGGACAGGCCCGCGGGGGGCACCTTC. Translated: CASSLRGDRPAGGTF.